These T cell receptor beta chains were read from a single sample in a study of early T cells in non-severe SARS-CoV-2 infection. TCRdb reprocessed the 5' RACE reads with MiXCR, giving one entry per CDR3 protein. The table records tens of thousands of distinct CDR3 sequences, roughly 9.4% of them present only once. The sample in question was whole blood, obtained at baseline. These TCRs come from an adult who was a healthcare worker with PCR-confirmed SARS-CoV-2 infection or an uninfected control (not recorded which). The CDR3 runs from the conserved cysteine through the conserved F or W. A D gene is named only where the DNA matches it firmly. Clone size is given for some rows only: seen once, a few or many times, or a class if the clone is expanded.

>-|-|TRBV7-8|TRBJ1-4
TGTGCCAGCAGCTTAAACCAGGGGTCTAATGAAAAACTGTTTTTT
CASSLNQGSNEKLFF
>-|-|TRBV20-1|TRBJ2-2
TGCAGTGCTAGAGATCCCGGGCCCACCGGGGAGCTGTTTTTT
CSARDPGPTGELFF
>-|-|TRBV2|TRBJ2-2
-
CASSTSGHTGELFF
>-|many|TRBV7-3|TRBJ1-2
TGTGCCAGCAGCAGCGAAGGGGGCTATGGCTACACCTTC
CASSSEGGYGYTF
>TRBD1|many|TRBV10-3|TRBJ2-7
TGTGCCACGACAGGGACAGGGGGGCCCTACGAGCAGTACTTC
CATTGTGGPYEQYF
>-|many|TRBV7-6|TRBJ1-5
TGTGCCAGCAGCCCCGACAGTAGCAATCAGCCCCAGCATTTT
CASSPDSSNQPQHF
>-|few|TRBV4-3|TRBJ1-6
TGCGCCAGCAGCCAAGACAGGGGAGGCTCACCCCTCCACTTT
CASSQDRGGSPLHF
>TRBD2|-|TRBV4-1|TRBJ2-7
TGCGCCAGCAGCTCTAGCGGGGCCTACGAGCAGTACTTC
CASSSSGAYEQYF
>-|-|TRBV19|TRBJ1-2
TGTGCCAGTAGTCTTGGGACCGGTGGCTACACCTTC
CASSLGTGGYTF
>TRBD2|-|TRBV5-1|TRBJ2-7
TGCGCCAGCAGGGCTAGCGGGGGCTACGAGCAGTACTTC
CASRASGGYEQYF
>TRBD1|many|TRBV20-1|TRBJ1-1
TGCAGTGCTAGAGGGCCCGGGACAGGAAACCTTAGTCCCTTT
CSARGPGTGNLSPF
>-|many|TRBV7-3|TRBJ2-3
TGTGCCAGCAGTAGGGACTCCACAGATACGCAGTATTTT
CASSRDSTDTQYF
>TRBD2|few|TRBV9|TRBJ2-3
TGTGCCAGCAGCGTAGCGCCTAGCGGGGGGGAAGATACGCAGTATTTT
CASSVAPSGGEDTQYF
>-|many|TRBV21-1|TRBJ1-5
TGTGCCAGCAACCCCTCCTGGGTCCAGCCCCAGCATTTT
CASNPSWVQPQHF
>TRBD1|many|TRBV6-4|TRBJ2-3
TGTGCCAGTAGAGGGACAGCAGAAATCACAGATACGCAGTATTTT
CASRGTAEITDTQYF
>-|few|TRBV11-2|TRBJ2-3
TGTGCCAGCAGCACCGAAGGCACTAGCACAGATACGCAGTATTTT
CASSTEGTSTDTQYF
>TRBD1|-|TRBV7-9|TRBJ1-4
TGTGCCAGCAGTGGGACAGGCAGCGAAAAACTGTTTTTT
CASSGTGSEKLFF
>-|few|TRBV11-2|TRBJ2-4
TGTGCCAGCAGCGACATTTTGAGGCGGGGAAACATTCAGTACTTC
CASSDILRRGNIQYF
>-|-|TRBV5-1|TRBJ2-1
TGCGCCAGCAGAGCATGGGGCCCCGGGGATGAGCAGTTCTTC
CASRAWGPGDEQFF
>TRBD2|-|TRBV2|TRBJ2-7
TGTGCCAGCAGTGATCGGCTAGCGGGAACCAACGAGCAGTACTTC
CASSDRLAGTNEQYF
>-|-|TRBV2|TRBJ2-7
TGTGCCAGCAGTGAAGGCCCGTGGGTCCTCGGGTACGAGCAGTACTTC
CASSEGPWVLGYEQYF
>TRBD1|many|TRBV11-2|TRBJ1-5
TGTGCCAGCAGCTTAGGAGGACAGGGAAAACGTCAGCCCCAGCATTTT
CASSLGGQGKRQPQHF
>-|few|TRBV14|TRBJ1-2
TGTGCCAGCAGCCAAGCTGAGACGGCCAGGGATGGCTACACCTTC
CASSQAETARDGYTF
>-|once|TRBV11-2|TRBJ2-2
TGTGCCAGCAGCTTAGTTCTCCACGGGGAGCTGTTTTTT
CASSLVLHGELFF
>-|-|TRBV13|TRBJ2-7
TGTGCCAGCAGACCCAAGGCCCTTTCGGAGCAGTACTTC
CASRPKALSEQYF
>-|few|TRBV29-1|TRBJ2-5
TGCAGCGGGGGGCGACAGCAAGAGACCCAGTACTTC
CSGGRQQETQYF
>-|-|TRBV5-1|TRBJ2-7
TGCGCCAGCAGCGCGGGACTCTCCTACGAGCAGTACTTC
CASSAGLSYEQYF
>TRBD1|-|TRBV6-5|TRBJ1-4
TGTGCCAGCGAAAGGACAGGGGACGAAAAACTGTTTTTT
CASERTGDEKLFF
>-|medium-sized|TRBV9|TRBJ2-7
TGTGCCAGCAGCGCAACGGACGGTGCCTACGAGCAGTACTTC
CASSATDGAYEQYF
>-|many|TRBV6-2/TRBV6-3|TRBJ1-5
TGTGCCAGCAGTTACCTACGCCAGACACAAAAACTCAATCAGCCCCAGCATTTT
CASSYLRQTQKLNQPQHF
>-|few|TRBV7-9|TRBJ1-6
TGTGCCAGCAGCTTAGCTAATAATTCACCCCTCCACTTT
CASSLANNSPLHF
>TRBD2|many|TRBV12-3/TRBV12-4|TRBJ2-3
TGTGCCAGCAGGTCTAGCGGGGGGGTGGATACGCAGTATTTT
CASRSSGGVDTQYF
>-|many|TRBV20-1|TRBJ2-3
TGCAGTGCTAGAGCCGCGGGAGATACGCAGTATTTT
CSARAAGDTQYF
>-|many|TRBV6-2/TRBV6-3|TRBJ2-1
TGTGCCAGCAGCCCTCTAGCGAGCCTATACAATGAGCAGTTCTTC
CASSPLASLYNEQFF
>-|-|TRBV20-1|TRBJ2-3
TGCAGTGCTGCCTACGGAACAGATACGCAGTATTTT
CSAAYGTDTQYF
>-|few|TRBV4-3|TRBJ2-5
TGCGCCAGCAGCCACAGGGATCAAGAGACCCAGTACTTC
CASSHRDQETQYF
>-|many|TRBV21-1|TRBJ2-7
TGTGCCAGCAGCAAAGCCGGGGGCTCCTACGAGCAGTACTTC
CASSKAGGSYEQYF
>-|many|TRBV11-2|TRBJ1-2
TGTGCCAGCAGCTTAAGCAGCTATGGCTACACCTTC
CASSLSSYGYTF
>-|few|TRBV20-1|TRBJ1-1
TGCAGTGCCACGAGACAGTACACTGAAGCTTTCTTT
CSATRQYTEAFF
>-|few|TRBV4-3|TRBJ1-1
TGCGCCAGCAGCCAAGATACAGGGCTGGGTGAAGCTTTCTTT
CASSQDTGLGEAFF
>TRBD2|few|TRBV7-3|TRBJ2-7
TGTGCCAGCAGCTTATCTGGACTAGCGGGAGAGCAGTACTTC
CASSLSGLAGEQYF